This T cell receptor (beta chain) derives from a study of PD-L1 blockade in urothelial cancer. Study details: Male patients with bladder-origin urothelial cancer numbered about nine tenths of the roughly 29. T cells were recovered from blood samples at a median of approximately 150,000.

This clone was counted a single time. Trimming at V came to 0 bases and at J to 5 bases, leaving 4 bases not matched to a gene. The length of the CDR3 is 16 residues. Germline CDR1 reads SGHTA; CDR2 reads FQGTGA. Generated by immunoSEQ multiplex PCR, the TCRdb table keeps only in-frame clones and is missing some. The sample shows under 30,000 clones, around nine tenths of them seen only once. Between 1 and 8 samples, pretreatment and on-treatment, were given by each patient. The sequence was obtained from a man aged 45-65 years with urothelial cancer. The source was PBMCs, collected around atezolizumab (anti-PD-L1) treatment. J is TRBJ2-2 and V is TRBV7-3, with 9 bases lining up with TRBD2. CDR3 region: CASSLTAGGGTGELFF. In DNA form, the CDR3 reads TGTGCCAGCAGCTTAACCGCGGGGGGGGGAACCGGGGAGCTGTTTTTT.